The 29 T cell receptor beta chains below all came from one sample that was sequenced in a study of cytomegalovirus exposure and HLA in healthy donors. In the PCR, 60 Vbeta and 13 Jbeta primers were used. Profiling relied on immunoSEQ multiplex PCR, and the TCRdb table lists in-frame clones only, not all of them. The data contain about 220,000 clones, over 80% of them singletons. Sequencing was carried out using PBMCs. The receptors come from a man in his forties or fifties in good health and CMV-seropositive.

The CDR3 is CASSVAAGVGQETQYF. Here the CDR3 DNA reads TGTGCCAGCAGCGTAGCGGCAGGGGTGGGACAAGAGACCCAGTACTTC. The chain recombines TRBV9 with TRBJ2-5; D is perhaps TRBD1 (6 bases). V lost 0 bases and J 2 bases, leaving 14 bases between the germline ends. The CDR3 has 16 residues. Germline V gives CDR1 SGDLS, CDR2 YYNGEE.

A remark on this clone: This is likely a read error, given that the CDR3 carries no conserved phenylalanine or tryptophan at its end. The chain employs TRBV6-6 and TRBJ1-1; D perhaps matches TRBD1 (6 bases). This CDR3 contains 13 residues. Trimming cost V 4 bases and J 5 bases, with 11 bases left between them. CDR1 is MNHNY, CDR2 SVGAGI, per germline (reference sequence). The CDR3 bases are TGTGCCAGCAGTTCGCAGGGGTTAACTGAAGCTTTCCTT. This translates into CASSSQGLTEAFL.

This chain uses TRBV5-1 with TRBJ1-1; D perhaps matches TRBD1 (6 bases). Germline CDR1 reads SGHRS; CDR2 reads YFSETQ. V lost 0 bases, J lost 8 bases, and 23 bases lay in between. The CDR3 covers 17 residues. The chain's CDR3 is CASSLASTDSEVREAFF. In DNA, the CDR3 is TGCGCCAGCAGCTTGGCCTCTACGGACAGTGAAGTACGGGAAGCTTTCTTT.

The chain has TRBV12-5 and TRBJ2-7; 8 bases align to TRBD1. Germline trimming cut 6 bases from V and 0 bases from J; bases unmatched to any gene: 7. The CDR3 loop spans 15 amino acids. Germline lookup yields CDR1 LGHNT and CDR2 FRNRAP. CDR3 coding DNA: TGTGCTAGTGGGTGGACAGGGCCGAGCTCCTACGAGCAGTACGTC. The encoded protein is CASGWTGPSSYEQYV.

This chain joins TRBV5-1 and TRBJ2-3; 10 bases agree with TRBD2. This CDR3 is built from 17 residues. Germline CDR1 is SGHRS and CDR2 is YFSETQ. V was clipped by 0 bases and J by 2 bases; unmatched bases: 6. In DNA, the CDR3 is TGCGCCAGCAGCTTGGGGGTACTAGCGGGGTCCACAGATACGCAGTATTTT. It translates to CASSLGVLAGSTDTQYF. Together with reference TRBV5-1 and TRBJ2-3, the CDR3 gives the full variable domain: KAGVTQTPRYLIKTRGQQVTLSCSPISGHRSVSWYQQTPGQGLQFLFEYFSETQRNKGNFPGRFSGRQFSNSRSEMNVSTLELGDSALYLCASSLGVLAGSTDTQYFGPGTRLTVL.

The chain has TRBV27 and TRBJ2-1; 14 bases line up with TRBD2. With V trimmed by 3 bases and J by 9 bases, 4 bases remained unmatched. This CDR3 is 15 amino acids long. The germline V gene encodes CDR1 MNHEY and CDR2 SMNVEV (reference sequence). This chain's CDR3 is CASSFGLAGGVEQFF. The DNA for the CDR3 is TGTGCCAGCAGTTTCGGACTAGCGGGAGGTGTTGAGCAGTTCTTC.

This sequence joins TRBV7-6 and TRBJ2-1; 9 positions agree with TRBD2. The CDR3 totals 19 residues. Germline-derived CDR1 and CDR2 are SGHVS and FNYEAQ. V lost 5 bases, J lost 0 bases, and 14 bases stayed unmatched. In nucleotides, the CDR3 is TGTGCCAGCAGCCCCCGCCTAGCGGGAACCCAGAGCTCCTACAATGAGCAGTTCTTC. Protein: CASSPRLAGTQSSYNEQFF.

The chain couples TRBV27 to TRBJ2-3, with TRBD2 matching 10 bases. V was clipped by 3 bases and J by 5 bases; unmatched bases: 2. This CDR3 contains 14 residues. Germline V CDR1 and CDR2: MNHEY, SMNVEV (reference sequence). The CDR3 DNA sequence: TGTGCCAGCAGTTTTTTAGCGGGAGGAGATACGCAGTATTTT. Protein sequence: CASSFLAGGDTQYF.

The J gene is TRBJ2-1, the V gene TRBV27, with 11 positions matching TRBD2. V lost 0 bases to trimming and J lost 9 bases; unmatched junction nucleotides: 7. Germline loops: CDR1 MNHEY, CDR2 SMNVEV (reference sequence). The length of the CDR3 is 16 residues. DNA of the CDR3: TGTGCCAGCAGTTTATCTCCGGGACTAGCGGCTACTGAGCAGTTCTTC. Its protein product is CASSLSPGLAATEQFF.

This chain uses TRBV10-3 with TRBJ2-6; 7 bases fit TRBD1. CDR1 ENHRY and CDR2 SYGVKD come from the germline V gene. J lost 2 bases, V lost 5 bases, and 9 bases had no gene match. The CDR3 consists of 17 residues. CDR3 in DNA: TGTGCCATCAGTACAGGGGTTCGAAGTCCTGGGGCCAACGTCCTGACTTTC. Encoded protein: CAISTGVRSPGANVLTF.

This chain connects TRBV2 to TRBJ2-2, with TRBD2 identical over 9 bases. From germline, CDR1 is SNHLY and CDR2 FYNNEI. V gave up 0 bases and J gave up 7 bases; unmatched junction bases: 9. The CDR3 runs to 17 residues. CDR3 in amino acids: CASSEAGLAGSIGELFF. In DNA form, the CDR3 reads TGTGCCAGCAGTGAAGCTGGTCTAGCGGGATCGATCGGGGAGCTGTTTTTT.

The rearrangement uses TRBV14 and TRBJ1-3; possibly TRBD1 for D (6 bases). This CDR3 contains 14 residues. From germline, CDR1 is SGHDN and CDR2 FVKESK. V gave up 4 bases and J gave up 1 base, with 8 bases separating them. CDR3 sequence reads: CASSPGTSGNTIYF. The CDR3 DNA is TGTGCCAGCAGCCCCGGGACATCTGGAAACACCATATATTTT. The entire variable domain, with the rest obtained from reference TRBV14 and TRBJ1-3, is as follows: EAGVTQFPSHSVIEKGQTVTLRCDPISGHDNLYWYRRVMGKEIKFLLHFVKESKQDESGMPNNRFLAERTGGTYSTLKVQPAELEDSGVYFCASSPGTSGNTIYFGEGSWLTVV.

V gene TRBV6-5 combines with J gene TRBJ2-1, with D possibly matching TRBD2 (5 bases). V was shortened by 2 bases and J by 2 bases, with 13 bases between the two germline ends. This CDR3 has 16 amino acids. The V gene's germline CDR1 is MNHEY and CDR2 SVGAGI. Written as DNA, the CDR3 is TGTGCCAGCAGTTACGAGGGTACCGGAACCTACAATGAGCAGTTCTTC. It is translated as CASSYEGTGTYNEQFF.

This sequence joins TRBV7-6 and TRBJ2-1; possible D gene TRBD2, 6 bases. Germline CDR1 and CDR2: SGHVS and FNYEAQ. This CDR3 has 12 residues. Trimming took 7 bases from V and 8 from J, leaving 12 bases between them. The CDR3 here is CASKHGGDEQFF. The CDR3 DNA follows: TGTGCCAGCAAACACGGAGGGGATGAGCAGTTCTTC.

This clone has a single count. J is TRBJ2-3 and V is TRBV7-2; D unclear. Germline CDR1 SGHTA, CDR2 FQGNSA. The ends were cut back, 1 base at V and 2 bases at J, with 13 bases in the middle. The CDR3 consists of 16 residues. CDR3 amino acids: CASSLGLYVNTDTQYF. As DNA, the CDR3 is TGTGCCAGCAGCTTAGGGCTTTACGTGAACACAGATACGCAGTATTTT.

V gene TRBV7-9 combines with J gene TRBJ2-1, with 8 positions matching TRBD2. Trimming removed 1 base from V and 4 bases from J; junction bases left unmatched: 3. Per germline, CDR1 SEHNR and CDR2 FQNEAQ (reference sequence). The CDR3 runs to 15 residues. CDR3 nucleotide sequence: TGTGCCAGCAGCTTAGAACTAGCGGTATACAATGAGCAGTTCTTC. Its protein is CASSLELAVYNEQFF.

The rearrangement links TRBV18 to TRBJ2-7, with a possible D match to TRBD1 (5 bases). CDR1 and CDR2 (germline): KGHSH, LQKENI. V was cut by 1 base and J by 2 bases, with 9 bases left in between. The CDR3 covers 14 residues. The DNA for the CDR3 is TGTGCCAGCTCACCACAAAGGGGCACCTACGAGCAGTACTTC. Residues: CASSPQRGTYEQYF.

The chain couples TRBV11-2 to TRBJ1-2; TRBD1 agrees at 8 bases. Germline V lookup: CDR1 SGHAT, CDR2 FQNNGV. This CDR3 has 15 residues. The V and J ends lost 4 bases and 4 bases, in that order; junction bases with no gene match: 8. The CDR3 DNA reads as TGTGCCAGCAGCTGGACAGGGTACTCCTCCTATGGCTACACCTTC. The encoded protein is CASSWTGYSSYGYTF.

V usage is TRBV7-3 and J usage is TRBJ2-1; the D gene is possibly TRBD1 (5 bases). V lost 5 bases and J 0 bases, leaving 14 bases between the germline ends. CDR3 size: 16 residues. Germline CDR1 reads SGHTA; CDR2 reads FQGTGA. The CDR3 bases are TGTGCCAGCAGCGAAAAACAGGTATACTCCTACAATGAGCAGTTCTTC. Encoded protein: CASSEKQVYSYNEQFF.

The chain recombines TRBV4-1 with TRBJ1-4; 9 bases align to TRBD1. The V and J ends lost 4 bases and 4 bases, in that order; junction bases with no gene match: 13. The CDR3 spans 18 residues. Germline CDR1 is MGHRA and CDR2 is YSYEKL. CDR3 loop: CASSPGRWTGEGNEKLFF. As DNA, the CDR3 is TGCGCCAGCAGCCCCGGACGATGGACAGGGGAAGGTAATGAAAAACTGTTTTTT.

This clone showed up just a few times. The V and J genes are TRBV6-5 and TRBJ2-2; D is unresolved. CDR1 is MNHEY, CDR2 SVGAGI, per germline. V was shortened by 4 bases and J by 3 bases, with 6 bases between the two germline ends. The CDR3 totals 13 residues. The chain's CDR3 is CASSSTDTGELFF. CDR3 nucleotides: TGTGCCAGCAGTTCCACTGACACCGGGGAGCTGTTTTTT.

V is TRBV19 and J is TRBJ2-7; 9 nucleotides agree with TRBD1. Per the germline V gene, CDR1 is LNHDA and CDR2 is SQIVND (reference sequence). The CDR3 covers 13 residues. The junction had 6 bases not matched to a gene; V was cut back by 7 bases and J by 5 bases. The CDR3 sequence: CASKLQGADEQYF. The CDR3 DNA reads TGTGCCAGTAAATTACAGGGGGCGGACGAGCAGTACTTC.

V gene TRBV4-1 combines with J gene TRBJ1-1; D is ambiguous. The germline gives CDR1 MGHRA, CDR2 YSYEKL. V lost 1 base and J 0 bases, leaving 9 bases between the germline ends. The CDR3 has 15 amino acids. CDR3 sequence reads: CASSQVALMNTEAFF. As DNA, the CDR3 is TGCGCCAGCAGCCAAGTTGCACTGATGAACACTGAAGCTTTCTTT.

The V gene is TRBV19, the J gene TRBJ1-4; D may be TRBD1 (6 bases). CDR1 is LNHDA, CDR2 SQIVND, per germline (reference sequence). The germline V and J ends were trimmed by 8 bases and 7 bases, with 17 bases remaining between them. This CDR3 region has 14 residues. The CDR3 spells CASGGGLTGEKLFF. CDR3 nucleotides: TGTGCCAGTGGGGGGGGCCTGACGGGTGAAAAACTGTTTTTT.

This chain links TRBV9 with TRBJ2-7, with 12 nucleotides matching TRBD2. After removal of 3 bases from V and 3 bases from J, the junction contained 7 bases not matched to a gene. Germline CDR1 is SGDLS and CDR2 is YYNGEE. The CDR3 has 16 residues. The CDR3 spells CASSGARLAGDYEQYF. CDR3 nucleotide sequence: TGTGCCAGCAGCGGTGCTAGACTAGCGGGAGACTACGAGCAGTACTTC.

The chain employs TRBV7-8 and TRBJ1-1, with D possibly matching TRBD1 (5 bases). CDR3 length: 14 residues. Trimming left V 2 bases short and J 5 bases short, with 12 bases between. The V gene's germline CDR1 is SGHVS and CDR2 FQNEAQ. The CDR3 coding sequence is TGTGCCAGCAGCTTATTTTCCAGGGAAACTGAAGCTTTCTTT. It is translated as CASSLFSRETEAFF.

The J gene is TRBJ2-2, the V gene TRBV6-5; the match to TRBD1 covers 8 bases. V trimming: 5 bases; J trimming: 1 base; junction bases outside the gene matches: 3. Germline CDR1 reads MNHEY; CDR2 reads SVGAGI. This CDR3 spans 15 amino acids. The CDR3 loop reads CASSTGGLNTGELFF. Here the CDR3 DNA reads TGTGCCAGCAGTACAGGGGGTTTGAACACCGGGGAGCTGTTTTTT.

This clone was observed a handful of times. The chain uses TRBV28 and TRBJ1-2, with a tentative D call TRBD1 (6 bases). The germline CDR1 and CDR2 sequences are MDHEN and SYDVKM. This CDR3 has 13 residues. V lost 4 bases, J lost 4 bases, and 10 bases lay in between. The CDR3: CASSSQGFYGYTF. The CDR3 coding sequence is TGTGCCAGCAGTTCTCAGGGGTTCTATGGCTACACCTTC.

This clone was detected a few times. The chain joins TRBV5-1 to TRBJ2-1, with 9 bases fitting TRBD2. Looked up from germline, CDR1 is SGHRS and CDR2 is YFSETQ. Losses at the gene ends were 7 bases for V and 4 bases for J; bases not matched to a gene: 6. The CDR3 spans 14 residues. The CDR3 DNA reads TGCGCCAGCGTAGCGGGAGCGGGTTACAATGAGCAGTTCTTC. Translation gives CASVAGAGYNEQFF.